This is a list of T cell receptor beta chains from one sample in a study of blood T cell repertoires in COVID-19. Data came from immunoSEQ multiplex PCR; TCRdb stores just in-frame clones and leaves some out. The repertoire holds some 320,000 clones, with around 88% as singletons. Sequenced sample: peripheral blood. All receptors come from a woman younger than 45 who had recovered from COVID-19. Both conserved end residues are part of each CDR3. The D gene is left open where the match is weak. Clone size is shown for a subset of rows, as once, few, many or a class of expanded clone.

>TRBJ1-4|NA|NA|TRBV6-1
CASSDGENEKLFF
TGTGCCAGCAGTGACGGAGAAAATGAAAAACTGTTTTTT
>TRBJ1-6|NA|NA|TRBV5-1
CASRYGDSPLHF
TGCGCCAGCAGGTACGGTGATTCACCCCTCCACTTT
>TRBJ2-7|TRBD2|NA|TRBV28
CASSLGRGASYEQYF
TGTGCCAGCAGTTTGGGGCGGGGGGCATCCTACGAGCAGTACTTC
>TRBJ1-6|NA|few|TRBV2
CASSERGTGLSPLHF
TGTGCCAGCAGTGAAAGGGGTACAGGGTTGTCACCCCTCCACTTT
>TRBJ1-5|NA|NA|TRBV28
CASSLGHRVQPQHF
TGTGCCAGCAGTTTAGGTCACAGGGTCCAGCCCCAGCATTTT
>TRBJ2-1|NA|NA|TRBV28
CASSLNRIAYNEQFF
TGTGCCAGCAGTTTAAACCGTATAGCCTACAATGAGCAGTTCTTC
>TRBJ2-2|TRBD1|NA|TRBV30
CAWTRGTVANTGELFF
TGTGCCTGGACCAGGGGGACAGTCGCGAACACCGGGGAGCTGTTTTTT
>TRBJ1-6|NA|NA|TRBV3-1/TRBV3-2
CASSQDRGQGSPLHF
TGTGCCAGCAGCCAAGACAGGGGCCAGGGATCACCCCTCCACTTT
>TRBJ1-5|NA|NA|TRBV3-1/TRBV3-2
CASSQDRNQPQHF
TGTGCCAGCAGCCAAGACCGGAATCAGCCCCAGCATTTT
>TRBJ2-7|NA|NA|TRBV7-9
CASSAGQSSYEQYF
TGTGCCAGCAGCGCCGGACAGAGTTCCTACGAGCAGTACTTC
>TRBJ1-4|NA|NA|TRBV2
CASSEILLATNEKLFF
TGTGCCAGCAGTGAGATCCTACTTGCAACTAATGAAAAACTGTTTTTT
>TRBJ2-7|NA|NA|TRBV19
CASRASGFYEQYF
TGTGCCAGTAGGGCGTCAGGCTTTTACGAGCAGTACTTC
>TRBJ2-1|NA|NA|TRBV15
CATSRDTGSSYNEQFF
TGTGCCACCAGCAGAGATACGGGGAGCTCCTACAATGAGCAGTTCTTC
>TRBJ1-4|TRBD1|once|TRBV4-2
CASSPSQGKHEKLFF
TGTGCCAGCAGCCCATCACAGGGGAAGCATGAAAAACTGTTTTTT
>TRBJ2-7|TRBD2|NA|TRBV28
CASSLPLADQYF
TGTGCCAGCAGTTTACCACTAGCGGATCAGTACTTC
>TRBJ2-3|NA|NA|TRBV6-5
CASMRERATDTQYF
TGTGCCAGCATGAGGGAGCGGGCCACAGATACGCAGTATTTT
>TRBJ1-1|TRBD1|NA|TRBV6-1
CASSDVSQGTEAFF
TGTGCCAGCAGTGACGTCTCACAGGGGACTGAAGCTTTCTTT
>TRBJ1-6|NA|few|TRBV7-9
CASIPMGGVSPLHF
TGTGCCAGCATCCCGATGGGGGGTGTTTCACCCCTCCACTTT
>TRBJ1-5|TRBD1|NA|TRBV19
CATRQGASNQPQHF
TGTGCCACCCGACAGGGGGCGAGCAATCAGCCCCAGCATTTT
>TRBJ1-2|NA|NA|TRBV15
CATSRDRGGYGYTF
TGTGCCACCAGCAGAGATCGAGGAGGCTATGGCTACACCTTC
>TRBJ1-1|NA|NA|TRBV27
CASRSGFLEAFF
TGTGCCAGCAGGTCGGGATTCCTTGAAGCTTTCTTT